The 4 T cell receptor beta chains presented below share a single source sample, sequenced in a study of identical twins. Via MiXCR, TCRdb re-called the 5' RACE reads, giving one row per CDR3 protein. The data contain approximately 1.8 million distinct CDR3 sequences, about 30% of them seen just once; the ten biggest clones take up 0.27%. The specimen sequenced was cord blood. These TCRs come from a newborn girl in good health.

CDR3: CASSDGGGLGWGEQFF. The CDR3 DNA sequence: TGTGCCAGCAGTGATGGAGGAGGGCTAGGATGGGGTGAGCAGTTCTTC. J is TRBJ2-1 and V is TRBV2; a possible D gene is TRBD2 (6 bases). CDR1 is SNHLY and CDR2 is FYNNEI in the germline V gene. The CDR3 covers 16 residues. V was shortened by 3 bases and J by 9 bases, with 21 bases between the two germline ends. Looking up the rest from reference TRBV2 and TRBJ2-1 gives the full variable domain: EPEVTQTPSHQVTQMGQEVILRCVPISNHLYFYWYRQILGQKVEFLVSFYNNEISEKSEIFDDQFSVERPDGSNFTLKIRSTKLEDSAMYFCASSDGGGLGWGEQFFGPGTRLTVL.

This clonotype was seen many times. V and J are TRBV6-2 or TRBV6-3 and TRBJ2-3, with 10 bases identical to TRBD2. The germline CDR1 and CDR2 sequences are MNHEY and SVGEGT. The CDR3 loop spans 15 amino acids. The junction had 2 bases not matched to a gene; V was cut back by 2 bases and J by 3 bases. The CDR3 DNA follows: TGTGCCAGCAGTTACGCGACTAGCGGGACAGATACGCAGTATTTT. Protein: CASSYATSGTDTQYF.

V gene TRBV15 combines with J gene TRBJ1-1, with D hard to call. The V gene's germline CDR1 is LNHNV and CDR2 YYDKDF (reference sequence). This CDR3 region has 12 residues. The V gene lost 0 bases and the J gene lost 7 bases, with 6 bases spanning the gap. The CDR3 spells CATSRDRSEAFF. CDR3 coding DNA: TGTGCCACCAGCAGAGATCGCAGTGAAGCTTTCTTT.

The chain recombines TRBV5-6 with TRBJ2-5; a weak D match, TRBD1 (5 bases). Germline lookup yields CDR1 SGHDT and CDR2 YYEEEE. This CDR3 spans 14 amino acids. V lost 3 bases and J lost 1, with 10 bases in between. This chain's CDR3 is CASSSATVQETQYF. CDR3 DNA sequence: TGTGCCAGCAGCTCGGCGACAGTCCAAGAGACCCAGTACTTC.